This TCR beta chain was obtained from a study of T cell responses to AZD1222 COVID-19 vaccine. Whole-study findings and limits: It should be noted that donors were predominantly white British and more often female, and clonal diversity was possibly underestimated. Researchers report vaccine-associated CD4 TCRs spanning spike, with dominance at 160-218 and 743-854. Just a handful of people given AZD1222 tested seropositive at baseline.

The ends were cut back, 3 bases at V and 0 bases at J, with 10 bases in the middle. The CDR3 runs to 15 residues. The V gene's germline CDR1 is MRHNA and CDR2 SNTAGT. As regards this clone: Its antigen is not identified.

Using immunoSEQ multiplex PCR, the repertoire was profiled, and TCRdb retains in-frame clones only, with some absent. The repertoire holds about 130,000 clones, around 92% seen once, with approximately 1.5% in the top ten. This sequence originates from an adult in good health. The sequences come from peripheral blood, collected on day 0 of AZD1222 vaccination. This sequence joins TRBV6-4 and TRBJ2-3; no reliable D call. The CDR3 DNA reads as TGTGCCAGCAGTGAGGGGTTTTCTAGCACAGATACGCAGTATTTT. Translation: CASSEGFSSTDTQYF.